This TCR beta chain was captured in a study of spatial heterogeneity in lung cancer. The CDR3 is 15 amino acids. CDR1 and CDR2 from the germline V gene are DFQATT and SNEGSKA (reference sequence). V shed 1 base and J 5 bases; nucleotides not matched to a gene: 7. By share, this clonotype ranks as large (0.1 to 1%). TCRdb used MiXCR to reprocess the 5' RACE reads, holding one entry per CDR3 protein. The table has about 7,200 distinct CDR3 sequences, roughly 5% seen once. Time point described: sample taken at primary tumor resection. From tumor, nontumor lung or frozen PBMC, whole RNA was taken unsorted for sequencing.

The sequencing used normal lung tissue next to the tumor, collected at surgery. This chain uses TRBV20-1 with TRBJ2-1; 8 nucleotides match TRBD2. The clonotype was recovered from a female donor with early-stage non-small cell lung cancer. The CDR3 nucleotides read TGCAGTGCTAGAGTGGCGGGAGGATCCAACAATGAGCAGTTCTTC. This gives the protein CSARVAGGSNNEQFF.